This T cell receptor (beta chain) was obtained from a study of T cell changes during pregnancy in multiple sclerosis. The V end lost 0 bases, the J end lost 5 bases, and 13 bases lay between the germline ends. CDR3 length: 15 amino acids. The germline CDR1 and CDR2 sequences are SGHTS and YDEGEE. Clones were read by immunoSEQ multiplex PCR, and TCRdb kept only the in-frame ones, dropping some. Of roughly 84,000 clones listed, 85% to 95% are singletons. Here the sequenced sample was peripheral blood, taken in the third trimester of pregnancy. The source of this sequence is a female donor in good health, enrolled as a control in a pregnancy study. The chain carries TRBV5-8 and TRBJ2-3; D possibly corresponds to TRBD2 (6 bases). CDR3 sequence (DNA): TGTGCCAGCAGCTTGGGCGTTGTTAGCGGAGATACGCAGTATTTT. Its translation: CASSLGVVSGDTQYF.